Below, 12 T cell receptor delta chains from the same sample are listed, as sequenced in a study of Vδ1+ human thymocytes. Overall study findings and caveats: In the thymus, TRG and TRD repertoires looked highly polyclonal with Gaussian CDR3 lengths.

Extracted RNA was reverse transcribed into cDNA. Multiplex PCR used pooled V-gene forward primers and a constant-region reverse primer to amplify CDR3s. TCRdb repeated clone calling on the multiplex PCR reads with CATT. The sample gives 50,000 to 75,000 delta-chain clones, around 16% of which show up once; approximately 0.4% is in the top ten. Antigen specificity for these receptors is unknown. Sequencing used Vdelta1+ gamma-delta thymocytes from the thymus. Specified subset: FACS-sorted CD3+ TCRalphabeta- TCRVdelta1+ TCRVdelta2- thymocytes. The receptors were sampled from a girl less than two years old who had congenital heart surgery.

This clone was found a few times. This rearrangement joins TRDV1 to TRDJ1; TRDD3 aligns across 7 bases. V lost 0 bases, J lost 0 bases, and 34 bases stayed unmatched. CDR1 and CDR2 from the germline V gene are TSWWSYY and QGS. This CDR3 is 26 amino acids long. The DNA of the CDR3 is TGTGCTCTTGGGGAACTGATTCCCCAGAGGCAACAGCCTACTGGGGAATACCCATTCAACACCGATAAACTCATCTTT. Protein sequence: CALGELIPQRQQPTGEYPFNTDKLIF.

This clone was observed a handful of times. The chain has TRDV1 and TRDJ1; TRDD3 is a possible D gene (8 bases). Germline V gene data show CDR1 as TSWWSYY and CDR2 as QGS. This CDR3 is built from 23 residues. V was pared by 5 bases and J by 0 bases, with 37 bases between. The CDR3 loop is CALGNPARTFLRTGGLYTDKLIF. The CDR3 DNA reads TGTGCTCTTGGGAACCCCGCCCGAACCTTCCTCCGTACTGGGGGGCTGTACACCGATAAACTCATCTTT.

This chain connects TRDV1 to TRDJ1; TRDD3 matches at 11 bases. Trimming removed 2 bases from V and 8 bases from J; junction bases left unmatched: 22. CDR1 and CDR2 (germline): TSWWSYY, QGS. The CDR3 is 20 residues long. The DNA for the CDR3 is TGTGCTCTTGGGGAAAGGTGTCCTACCCGACGATCTGGGGGATACCAAAAACTCATCTTT. Translating gives CALGERCPTRRSGGYQKLIF.

This clone was seen a few times. This chain links TRDV1 with TRDJ1; 10 bases agree with TRDD3. This CDR3 has 23 residues. The junction had 24 bases not matched to a gene; V was cut back by 2 bases and J by 0 bases. Per the germline V gene, CDR1 is TSWWSYY and CDR2 is QGS. The CDR3 nucleotides read TGTGCTCTTGGGGAAGAGGCGGTGTCCTACTCTTATACTGGGGGATCCAACACCGATAAACTCATCTTT. Protein product: CALGEEAVSYSYTGGSNTDKLIF.

This clone showed up just a few times. J is TRDJ1 and V is TRDV1, with a possible D match to TRDD3 (7 bases). CDR3 length: 22 amino acids. The germline V gene encodes CDR1 TSWWSYY and CDR2 QGS. Trimming took 3 bases from V and 1 from J, leaving 33 bases between them. As DNA, the CDR3 is TGTGCTCTTGGGGATGGTTCCTATTCGGGGGGATCCTACTCTGACTTCACCGATAAACTCATCTTT. Protein sequence: CALGDGSYSGGSYSDFTDKLIF.

The rearrangement uses TRDV1 and TRDJ1, with 8 bases aligning to TRDD3. The CDR3 length is 18 residues. Germline values: CDR1 TSWWSYY, CDR2 QGS. Losses at the gene ends were 5 bases for V and 4 bases for J; bases not matched to a gene: 18. CDR3 in amino acids: CALGNGPGRGYLRDKLIF. The CDR3 DNA follows: TGTGCTCTTGGGAACGGTCCGGGGAGGGGATACCTCCGCGATAAACTCATCTTT.

This clone was detected only a few times. This rearrangement joins TRAV29/DV5 to TRDJ1, with 7 bases lining up with TRDD2. Germline CDR1 and CDR2: NSMFDY and ISSIKDK. V lost 3 bases, J lost 10 bases, and 27 bases stayed unmatched. The CDR3 has 18 residues. The CDR3 sequence: CAAIYNTGFPTAPRGLIF. DNA for the CDR3: TGTGCAGCAATATATAACACCGGATTTCCTACTGCCCCCAGGGGACTCATCTTT.

This clone was found a few times. The rearrangement links TRDV1 to TRDJ1; 10 bases agree with TRDD3. Per the germline V gene, CDR1 is TSWWSYY and CDR2 is QGS. V lost 2 bases and J lost 2; bases outside the gene matches: 23. The CDR3 has 22 amino acids. CDR3 coding DNA: TGTGCTCTTGGGGAAATCAGACCGAGATTGGGGGATACCCAACTACCAACCGATAAACTCATCTTT. Translated: CALGEIRPRLGDTQLPTDKLIF.

The chain combines TRDV1 with TRDJ1; D tentatively reads TRDD2 or TRDD3 (9 bases each). Trimming pared 3 bases from V and 2 bases from J, leaving 31 bases between. Germline CDR1 TSWWSYY, CDR2 QGS. CDR3 length: 21 amino acids. CDR3 sequence: CALGDSNLPTGSLGDTDKLIF. CDR3 DNA sequence: TGTGCTCTTGGGGATTCCAACCTTCCTACTGGGTCGCTGGGGGATACCGATAAACTCATCTTT.

V is TRDV2 and J is TRDJ1; D gene unclear. Germline CDR1 reads GEAIGNYY; CDR2 reads EKD. V gave up 4 bases and J gave up 1 base, with 18 bases separating them. The CDR3 loop spans 16 amino acids. The CDR3 reads CACDFYFPNSTDKLIF. In DNA, the CDR3 is TGTGCCTGTGATTTCTATTTCCCGAACTCCACCGATAAACTCATCTTT.

The genes are TRDV2 and TRDJ1; 8 positions match TRDD3. This CDR3 comprises 14 residues. Germline CDR1 and CDR2: GEAIGNYY and EKD. The V and J ends lost 0 bases and 6 bases, in that order; junction bases with no gene match: 5. The CDR3 protein is CACDTWGIKHKLIF. The CDR3 DNA sequence: TGTGCCTGTGACACCTGGGGGATTAAGCATAAACTCATCTTT.

This chain joins TRDV1 and TRDJ1; D not resolved. V shed 0 bases and J shed 7 bases, with 27 bases lying between them. This CDR3 comprises 19 residues. Germline CDR1 reads TSWWSYY; CDR2 reads QGS. CDR3 coding DNA: TGTGCTCTTGGGGAACTACCCCTCGGGCCCTCCCGGGAGCCATGTAAACTCATCTTT. Its translation: CALGELPLGPSREPCKLIF.